This TCR beta chain comes out of a study of cytomegalovirus exposure and HLA in healthy donors. Use of 60 Vbeta and 13 Jbeta primers characterized the PCR. Assay used: immunoSEQ multiplex PCR; TCRdb lists only in-frame clones, some missing. The sample yields under 200,000 clones, roughly 80% seen once. The clonotype comes from a woman aged 25 to 39 in good health and CMV-seropositive. Sequencing was performed on PBMCs.

CDR3 protein: CASGLTGGWTGELFF. DNA for the CDR3: TGTGCTAGTGGCCTTACAGGGGGCTGGACCGGGGAGCTGTTTTTT. V is TRBV12-5 and J is TRBJ2-2; TRBD1 matches 9 bases. This CDR3 region has 15 residues. After removal of 6 bases from V and 5 bases from J, the junction contained 7 bases not matched to a gene. Germline V gene lookup returns CDR1 LGHNT and CDR2 FRNRAP.